This T cell receptor beta chain was obtained from a study of T cells after yellow fever vaccination. Findings and caveats of the study: Booster sampling recovered most clones from primary vaccination (roughly 96% CD4, 88% CD8).

V was shortened by 2 bases and J by 4 bases, with 5 bases between the two germline ends. CDR3 length: 12 amino acids. Germline CDR1 is MNHEY and CDR2 is SVGEGT. MiXCR, run by TCRdb on the 5' RACE reads, gives a single entry per CDR3 protein. The data hold hundreds of thousands of distinct CDR3 sequences, with 4.1% observed a single time. Many counts were recorded for this clonotype. Antigen unknown. The receptor was derived from a man aged 18 to 35 who received the YFV17D yellow fever vaccine. The chain recombines TRBV6-2 or TRBV6-3 with TRBJ1-2, with a possible D match to TRBD1 (5 bases). Sequencing used PBMCs, obtained 5 days after the yellow fever booster vaccination. The CDR3 spells CASSYGTYGYTF. The CDR3 DNA sequence: TGTGCCAGCAGTTACGGGACCTATGGCTACACCTTC.